The 11 T cell receptor beta chains listed next were all sequenced from one sample in a study of blood T cell repertoires in COVID-19 (dated by TCRdb to the early 2020s). The receptor library was made with the immunoSEQ multiplex PCR assay. TCRdb provides this immuneACCESS table in a form limited to in-frame rearrangements. Some clones are lacking; in checked studies, under half of them reflect an unresolved V gene, and why the rest are absent is not known. The sample table holds tens of thousands of clones, of which about 83% were seen once. The biggest ten clones account for roughly 6.7% of the sample. Sample: peripheral blood. Every receptor here comes from a man aged 70-80 years with COVID-19, enrolled during active disease.

The rearrangement links TRBV12-5 to TRBJ1-5; no firm D call. With 1 base removed from V and 1 base from J, the gap between germline ends came to 8 bases. The V gene's germline CDR1 is LGHNT and CDR2 FRNRAP. This CDR3 has 15 residues. The CDR3 region has the DNA TGTGCTAGTGGTTTGGGGTCCGGGAGCAATCAGCCCCAGCATTTT. Its translation is CASGLGSGSNQPQHF.

The V and J genes are TRBV27 and TRBJ1-5, with 7 bases that match TRBD1. The CDR3 has 17 residues. V was clipped by 6 bases and J by 3 bases; unmatched bases: 14. Germline CDR1 and CDR2: MNHEY and SMNVEV (reference sequence). CDR3 amino acids: CASSHPADRDFNQPQHF. The DNA of the CDR3 is TGTGCCAGCAGCCATCCTGCCGACAGGGATTTCAATCAGCCCCAGCATTTT.

V and J are TRBV9 and TRBJ2-5; D is perhaps TRBD1 (6 bases). The CDR3 loop spans 14 amino acids. CDR1 and CDR2 from the germline V gene are SGDLS and YYNGEE. V lost 1 base to trimming and J lost 4 bases, with 11 bases between them. In DNA, the CDR3 is TGTGCCAGCAGCGTACAGGGGATGGGAGAGACCCAGTACTTC. It is translated as CASSVQGMGETQYF.

This chain uses TRBV7-2 with TRBJ2-3, with D hard to call. This CDR3 is 13 amino acids long. V was trimmed by 4 bases and J by 1 base, leaving 6 bases between them. Germline V gene data show CDR1 as SGHTA and CDR2 as FQGNSA. The CDR3 loop reads CASSSRRTDTQYF. Written as DNA, the CDR3 is TGTGCCAGCAGCTCTAGGCGCACAGATACGCAGTATTTT.

This chain joins TRBV5-6 and TRBJ1-2, with D maybe TRBD1 (5 bases). Germline V lookup: CDR1 SGHDT, CDR2 YYEEEE. This CDR3 contains 17 residues. V lost 1 base to trimming and J lost 1 base, with 17 bases between them. CDR3 sequence (DNA): TGTGCCAGCAGCTTGAGACAGCGCGATTATGTTAACTATGGCTACACCTTC. This sequence encodes CASSLRQRDYVNYGYTF.

The genes are TRBV7-9 and TRBJ1-1; D gene ambiguous. This CDR3 is built from 13 residues. V was trimmed by 2 bases and J by 3 bases, leaving 7 bases between them. CDR1 is SEHNR, CDR2 FQNEAQ, per germline (reference sequence). The CDR3 region is CASSLRGYTEAFF. In DNA form, the CDR3 reads TGTGCCAGCAGCTTACGAGGATACACTGAAGCTTTCTTT. The entire variable domain, with the rest obtained from reference TRBV7-9 and TRBJ1-1, is as follows: DTGVSQNPRHKITKRGQNVTFRCDPISEHNRLYWYRQTLGQGPEFLTYFQNEAQLEKSRLLSDRFSAERPKGSFSTLEIQRTEQGDSAMYLCASSLRGYTEAFFGQGTRLTVV.

This clone showed up just a few times. The gene calls are TRBV7-2 and TRBJ1-5; the match to TRBD1 covers 7 bases. This CDR3 contains 16 residues. V shed 5 bases and J 0 bases; nucleotides not matched to a gene: 7. CDR1 is SGHTA and CDR2 is FQGNSA in the germline V gene. In nucleotides, the CDR3 is TGTGCCAGCAGCCCTGGGACAGCCCATAGCAATCAGCCCCAGCATTTT. Residues: CASSPGTAHSNQPQHF. The whole variable domain, filled in from reference TRBV7-2 and TRBJ1-5, reads GAGVSQSPSNKVTEKGKDVELRCDPISGHTALYWYRQSLGQGLEFLIYFQGNSAPDKSGLPSDRFSAERTGGSVSTLTIQRTQQEDSAVYLCASSPGTAHSNQPQHFGDGTRLSIL.

This chain uses TRBV7-8 with TRBJ2-2; 8 nucleotides match TRBD2. CDR3 size: 16 residues. Germline V gives CDR1 SGHVS, CDR2 FQNEAQ. V dropped 4 bases and J dropped 2; count of bases not matched to a gene: 6. The CDR3: CASSSFGRDNTGELFF. The DNA of the CDR3 is TGTGCCAGCAGCTCGTTCGGGAGGGATAACACCGGGGAGCTGTTTTTT. Supplemented by reference TRBV7-8 and TRBJ2-2, the full variable domain reads GAGVSQSPRYKVAKRGQDVALRCDPISGHVSLFWYQQALGQGPEFLTYFQNEAQLDKSGLPSDRFFAERPEGSVSTLKIQRTQQEDSAVYLCASSSFGRDNTGELFFGEGSRLTVL.

This chain links TRBV6-2 or TRBV6-3 with TRBJ2-3; TRBD2 matches 14 bases. Germline trimming cut 4 bases from V and 5 bases from J; bases unmatched to any gene: 8. The CDR3 spans 17 residues. The germline CDR1 and CDR2 sequences are MNHEY and SVGEGT. The CDR3 spells CASSSLRLAGGIDTQYF. Written as DNA, the CDR3 is TGTGCCAGCAGTTCCCTCCGACTAGCGGGGGGGATAGATACGCAGTATTTT.

The CDR3 DNA is TGTGCCTGGAGTGGCTCAAGCGGGGGCTCCTACGAGCAGTACTTC. Amino acids: CAWSGSSGGSYEQYF. J is TRBJ2-7 and V is TRBV30, with TRBD2 identical over 8 bases. CDR3 size: 15 residues. Germline trimming cut 1 base from V and 0 bases from J; bases unmatched to any gene: 5. Per germline, CDR1 GTSNPN and CDR2 SVGIG (reference sequence).

The chain is built from TRBV6-2 or TRBV6-3 and TRBJ1-2, with a tentative D call TRBD1 (6 bases). Germline loops: CDR1 MNHEY, CDR2 SVGEGT. CDR3 length: 16 amino acids. Trimming took 4 bases from V and 1 from J, leaving 16 bases between them. DNA of the CDR3: TGTGCCAGCAGTTCCCCTTGGGACACCTTTAACTATGGCTACACCTTC. Translation gives CASSSPWDTFNYGYTF.